The T cell receptor (beta chain) under discussion was sequenced for a study of T cells expressing NK-cell markers. Study-wide points: The contribution of dominant NKG2C+ clonotypes to CD8+ T cells in roughly six donors was roughly 1.0-8%.

TCR beta cDNA was generated via 5'RACE template switching incorporating UMIs. TCRdb re-called the 5' RACE reads and shows each CDR3 protein once, DNA omitted. The data show 500,000 or so distinct CDR3 sequences, and the top ten clones hold roughly 3.4%. Germline V gives CDR1 SGDLS, CDR2 YYNGEE. CDR3 length equals 18 residues. Concerning this clonotype itself: What it recognizes is unknown.

The specimen sequenced was blood T cells: a sorted CD56 or NKG2C T cell subset, CD4+ or CD8+ T cells, or bulk PBMC T cells (not recorded which). This TCR derives from a man aged 18-30 years in good health. The chain couples TRBV9 to TRBJ1-1. CDR3: CASSARAGLRTSNTEAFF.